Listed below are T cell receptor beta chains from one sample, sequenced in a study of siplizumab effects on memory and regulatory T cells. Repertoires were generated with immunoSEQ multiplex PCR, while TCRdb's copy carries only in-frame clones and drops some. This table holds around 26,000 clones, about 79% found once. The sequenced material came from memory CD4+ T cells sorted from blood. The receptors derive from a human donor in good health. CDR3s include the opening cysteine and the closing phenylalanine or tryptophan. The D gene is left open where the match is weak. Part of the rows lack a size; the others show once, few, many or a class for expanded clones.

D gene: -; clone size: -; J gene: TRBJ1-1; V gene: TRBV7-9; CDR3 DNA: TGTGCCAGCAGCCGCCAACCGGACACTGAAGCTTTCTTT; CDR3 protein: CASSRQPDTEAFF
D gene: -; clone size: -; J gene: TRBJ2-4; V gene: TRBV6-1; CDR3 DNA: TGTGCCAGCAGTGATTGGACTTACACCAACAACAAAAACATTCAGTACTTC; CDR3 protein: CASSDWTYTNNKNIQYF
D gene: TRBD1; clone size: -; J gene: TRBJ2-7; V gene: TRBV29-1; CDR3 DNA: TGCAGCGCCCGACAGGGGGCGGACTACGAGCAGTACTTC; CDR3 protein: CSARQGADYEQYF
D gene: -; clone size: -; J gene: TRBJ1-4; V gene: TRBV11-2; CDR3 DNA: TGTGCCAGCAGCTTAGCGCTAAGGGGCGGTGAAAAACTGTTTTTT; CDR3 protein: CASSLALRGGEKLFF
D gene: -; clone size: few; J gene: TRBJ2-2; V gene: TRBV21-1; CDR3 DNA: TGTGCCAGCACCCACGGATGTCTAGCGGGATCCCGGAACACCGGGGAGCTGTTTTTT; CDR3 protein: CASTHGCLAGSRNTGELFF
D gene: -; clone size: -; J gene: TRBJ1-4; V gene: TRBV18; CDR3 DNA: TGTGCCAGCTCACGGGAGGTTGGTGAAAAACTGTTTTTT; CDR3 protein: CASSREVGEKLFF
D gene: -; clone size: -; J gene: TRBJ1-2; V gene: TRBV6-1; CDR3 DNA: TGTGCCAGCAGTTTGCAGTATGGCTACACCTTC; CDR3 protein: CASSLQYGYTF
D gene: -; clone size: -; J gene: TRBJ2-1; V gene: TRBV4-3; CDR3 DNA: TGCGCCAGCAGCCAAGAGGGGGCGGGCTCCTACAATGAGCAGTTCTTC; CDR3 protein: CASSQEGAGSYNEQFF
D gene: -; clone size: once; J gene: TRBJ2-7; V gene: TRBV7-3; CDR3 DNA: TGTGCCAGCAGCCGCGGACTCGGCGAGCAGTACTTC; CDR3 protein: CASSRGLGEQYF
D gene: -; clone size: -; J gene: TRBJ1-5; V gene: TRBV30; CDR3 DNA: TGTGCCTGGAGTGTATTACGGAACGGCAATCAGCCCCAGCATTTT; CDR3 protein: CAWSVLRNGNQPQHF
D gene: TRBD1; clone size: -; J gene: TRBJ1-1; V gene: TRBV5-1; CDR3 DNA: TGCGCCAGCAGCGAACGACAGGGGGGCACTGAAGCTTTCTTT; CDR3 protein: CASSERQGGTEAFF
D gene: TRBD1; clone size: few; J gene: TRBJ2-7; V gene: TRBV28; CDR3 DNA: TGTGCCAGCAGTTCTGGGGGACAGTACTCCTACGAGCAGTACTTC; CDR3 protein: CASSSGGQYSYEQYF
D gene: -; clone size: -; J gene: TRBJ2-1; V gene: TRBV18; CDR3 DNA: TGTGCCAGCTCACCAGTCAGTATAGGGGGCAATGAGCAGTTCTTC; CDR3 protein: CASSPVSIGGNEQFF
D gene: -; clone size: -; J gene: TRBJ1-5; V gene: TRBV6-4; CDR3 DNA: TGTGCCAGCAGTGCTGCCCAGTTGACGTACAATCAGCCCCAGCATTTT; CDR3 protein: CASSAAQLTYNQPQHF
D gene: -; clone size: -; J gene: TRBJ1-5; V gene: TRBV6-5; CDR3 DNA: TGTGCCAGCAGTTACCGTTCGGGGGGCAATCAGCCCCAGCATTTT; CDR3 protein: CASSYRSGGNQPQHF
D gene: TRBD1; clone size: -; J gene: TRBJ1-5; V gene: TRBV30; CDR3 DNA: TGTGCCTGGAGTGTAAGGGCAGGGGGCTCGCAGCCCCAGCATTTT; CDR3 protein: CAWSVRAGGSQPQHF
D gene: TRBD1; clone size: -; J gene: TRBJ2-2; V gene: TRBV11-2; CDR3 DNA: TGTGCCAGCAGTCTTTCTACAGGGGGCCGGACCGGGGAGCTGTTTTTT; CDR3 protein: CASSLSTGGRTGELFF
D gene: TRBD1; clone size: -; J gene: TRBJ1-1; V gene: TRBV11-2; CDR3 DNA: TGTGCCAGCAGCCAAAAGGGGACAGGGGTTCGGGGGAACACTGAAGCTTTCTTT; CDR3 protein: CASSQKGTGVRGNTEAFF
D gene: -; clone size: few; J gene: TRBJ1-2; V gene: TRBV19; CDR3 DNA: TGTGCCAGTACCGAAGGGGGGCGTGGCTACACCTTC; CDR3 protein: CASTEGGRGYTF
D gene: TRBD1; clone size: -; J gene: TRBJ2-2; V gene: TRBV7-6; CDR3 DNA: TGTGCCAGCAGCCAGGGACAGGGGTCTTTTGGCACCGGGGAGCTGTTTTTT; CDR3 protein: CASSQGQGSFGTGELFF
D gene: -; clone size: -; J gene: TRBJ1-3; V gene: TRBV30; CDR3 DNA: TGTGCGCCGGGTGCGAGGGGAAACACCATATATTTT; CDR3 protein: CAPGARGNTIYF
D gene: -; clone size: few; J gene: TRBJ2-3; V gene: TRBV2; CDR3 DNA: TGTGCCAGCAGCGGAGGTCCAGGACCCTTCACAGATACGCAGTATTTT; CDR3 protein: CASSGGPGPFTDTQYF
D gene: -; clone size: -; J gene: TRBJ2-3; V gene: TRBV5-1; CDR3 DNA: TGCGCCAGCAGGCGGGACTGGACGGAGGAAGATACGCAGTATTTT; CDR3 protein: CASRRDWTEEDTQYF
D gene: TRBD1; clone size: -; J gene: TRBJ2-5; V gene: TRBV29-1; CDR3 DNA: TGCAGCTCACAGGGGAGTGGTCGAGGAGAGACCCAGTACTTC; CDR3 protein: CSSQGSGRGETQYF
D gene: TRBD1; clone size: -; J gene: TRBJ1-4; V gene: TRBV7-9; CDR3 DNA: TGTGCCAGCAGCTCAGGACAGGGTAGTAATGAAAAACTGTTTTTT; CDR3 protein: CASSSGQGSNEKLFF
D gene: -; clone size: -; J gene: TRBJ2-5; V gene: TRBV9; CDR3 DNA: TGTGCCAGCAGCGTAGGTAATAGCGGAGGGTCGGAGACCCAGTACTTC; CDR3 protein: CASSVGNSGGSETQYF
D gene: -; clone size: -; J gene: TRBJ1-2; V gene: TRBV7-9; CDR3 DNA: TGTGCCAGCAGCTTAGAGCGCCTAGGGGGCTACACCTTC; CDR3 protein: CASSLERLGGYTF
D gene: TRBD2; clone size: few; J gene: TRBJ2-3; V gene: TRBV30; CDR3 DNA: TGTGCCTGGATACTAGCGGGAGTGGGTACGCAGTATTTT; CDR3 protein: CAWILAGVGTQYF
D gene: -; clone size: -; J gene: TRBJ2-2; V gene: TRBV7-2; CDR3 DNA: TGTGCCAGCAGAGCAGGACAAGGGGGGATCGGGGAGCTGTTTTTT; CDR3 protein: CASRAGQGGIGELFF
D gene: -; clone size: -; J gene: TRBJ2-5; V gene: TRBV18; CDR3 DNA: TGTGCCAGCTCACCAGTTACAGGGTATGGGACCCAGTACTTC; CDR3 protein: CASSPVTGYGTQYF
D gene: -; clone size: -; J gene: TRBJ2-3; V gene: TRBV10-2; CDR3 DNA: TGCGCCAGCAAGGTGACAGCCGGGGATACGCAGTATTTT; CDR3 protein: CASKVTAGDTQYF
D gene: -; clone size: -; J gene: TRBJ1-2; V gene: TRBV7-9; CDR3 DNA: TGTGCCAGCAGCTCCGACAGGAGTGGCTACACCTTC; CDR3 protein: CASSSDRSGYTF
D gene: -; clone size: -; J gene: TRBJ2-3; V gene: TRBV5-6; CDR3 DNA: TGTGCCAGCAGCTTTCCTCGAGGAAAGAGCACAGATACGCAGTATTTT; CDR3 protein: CASSFPRGKSTDTQYF
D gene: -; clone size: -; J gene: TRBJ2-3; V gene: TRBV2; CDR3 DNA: TGTGCCACCCGGAGGAGGGGGGGGACAGATACGCAGTATTTT; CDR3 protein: CATRRRGGTDTQYF
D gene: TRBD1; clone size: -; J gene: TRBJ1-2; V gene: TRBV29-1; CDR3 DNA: TGCAGCGTTGTAACGGGACAGACTAACTATGGCTACACCTTC; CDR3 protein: CSVVTGQTNYGYTF
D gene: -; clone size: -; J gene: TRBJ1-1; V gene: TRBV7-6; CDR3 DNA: TGTGCCAGCAGCTCCAGACAGAACACTGAAGCTTTCTTT; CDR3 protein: CASSSRQNTEAFF
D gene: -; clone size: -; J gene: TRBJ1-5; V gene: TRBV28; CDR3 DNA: TGTGCCAGCAACCTCCGGGGTTTCAGAACGAATCAGCCCCAGCATTTT; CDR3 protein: CASNLRGFRTNQPQHF
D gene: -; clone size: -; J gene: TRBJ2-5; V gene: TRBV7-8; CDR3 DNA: TGTGCCAGCAGCTGGAGCGGAGAGACCCAGTACTTC; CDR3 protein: CASSWSGETQYF
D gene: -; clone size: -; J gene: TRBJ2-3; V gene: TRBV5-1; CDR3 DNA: TGCGCCAGCAGCTTAGAGGACCCAGAAACAGATACGCAGTATTTT; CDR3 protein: CASSLEDPETDTQYF
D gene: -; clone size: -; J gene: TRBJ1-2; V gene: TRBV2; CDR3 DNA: TGTGCCAGCGGAGGAGACTATGGCTACACCTTC; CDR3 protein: CASGGDYGYTF